This T cell receptor beta chain was profiled in a study of beta chain features in type 1 diabetes. Findings of the study overall: VDJ junctions sequenced from type 1 diabetes patients showed fewer insertions and more deletions. Relative to healthy donors, patients appeared to have naive, central memory and Treg TCRB repertoires that were more similar. Among all four CD4+ subsets, Type 1 diabetes patients had TCRB CDR3s that were moderately but significantly shorter. PCR might favor shorter templates, but any such skew would affect patients and controls equally.

Trimming at V came to 6 bases and at J to 7 bases, leaving 5 bases not matched to a gene. From germline, CDR1 is SQVTM and CDR2 ANQGSEA. CDR3 length: 12 amino acids. The study reverse transcribed the entire isolated RNA, so it sequenced expressed TCRB transcripts. The assay was immunoSEQ multiplex PCR, and TCRdb's table has in-frame clones only and misses some. The sample carries around 180,000 clones, 13% recorded once. This clone occurred a few times. Its specificity is not known. The source of this sequence is a woman aged 18-29 years in good health. The chain links TRBV29-1 to TRBJ1-1; 10 bases fit TRBD1. The sequenced material came from central memory CD4+ T cells from blood. The CDR3 loop reads CSVEGQGSEAFF. The CDR3 DNA reads as TGCAGCGTGGAGGGACAGGGGAGTGAAGCTTTCTTT.